This TCR beta chain was retrieved from a study of PD-1 blockade in classical Hodgkin lymphoma. Broader study findings: The study found that TCR diversity rose significantly by C4D1 in CD4+ but not CD8+ cells. Exclusion covered patients beginning nivolumab under 1 year post-ASCT. What caused the repertoire differences, perhaps disease activity or prior therapy, remains undefined.

Each patient experienced a relapse that followed autologous stem cell transplantation, and brentuximab vedotin exposure varied. Thawed PBMCs supplied CD8+ T cells via magnetic negative selection. Relapsed/refractory classical Hodgkin lymphoma patients had complete, partial or progressive responses. Trimming took 7 bases from V and 2 from J; bases not matched to a gene: 4. Germline V gene data show CDR1 as SGDLS and CDR2 as YYNGEE. The CDR3 covers 15 residues. Sequencing used immunoSEQ multiplex PCR; TCRdb keeps in-frame clones, though not all of them. The repertoire holds 4,500 to 5,500 clones, with 70% to 85% as singletons. Points on this clone: Its antigen is as yet unknown.

The chain links TRBV9 to TRBJ2-2; 11 nucleotides line up with TRBD1. The sequence was obtained from a human donor with classical Hodgkin lymphoma. This specimen consisted of CD8+ T cells from blood, obtained at baseline. CDR3 sequence reads: CASSRTGGNTGELFF. The CDR3 DNA is TGTGCCAGCTCTCGGACAGGGGGCAACACCGGGGAGCTGTTTTTT.